This is a list of T cell receptor beta chains from one sample in a study of cytomegalovirus exposure and HLA in healthy donors. The repertoire was sequenced with immunoSEQ multiplex PCR; TCRdb's copy has only in-frame clones and lacks some. The sample yields 50,000 to 80,000 clones, roughly 96% seen once. Sample: PBMCs. The receptors derive from a woman younger than 30 in good health and CMV-seropositive. Each CDR3 is given with its conserved first and last residue. Fields, in order: D gene, V gene, clone size, J gene, CDR3 DNA, CDR3 protein. A D gene is named only where the DNA matches it firmly. Expanded clones are given a class, and other clones once, few, many or no size at all.

>.|TRBV14|.|TRBJ1-2
TGTGCCAGCAGCCCGGCCAGGGAGGGATTAAACTATGGCTACACCTTC
CASSPAREGLNYGYTF
>.|TRBV4-1|.|TRBJ2-3
TGCGCCAGCAGCCAAGGCGGTTATACGCAGTATTTT
CASSQGGYTQYF
>.|TRBV19|.|TRBJ2-1
TGTGCCAGTAGTATAGAAAATAGCTACAATGAGCAGTTCTTC
CASSIENSYNEQFF
>TRBD1|TRBV5-4|.|TRBJ1-3
TGTGCCAGCTCAATACCCGGACAGGGGTTCATTTATTTT
CASSIPGQGFIYF
>TRBD2|TRBV19|.|TRBJ2-3
TGTGCCAGTAGTCCGACTAGCGGGGGGTTCGGGGATACGCAGTATTTT
CASSPTSGGFGDTQYF
>TRBD1|TRBV28|.|TRBJ1-5
TGTGCCAGCAGTATGTGGACAGGGGACAGCAATCAGCCCCAGCATTTT
CASSMWTGDSNQPQHF
>TRBD2|TRBV4-2|.|TRBJ2-1
TGTGCCAGCAGCCCAGCGGGGGGGCCAGTCAATGAGCAGTTCTTC
CASSPAGGPVNEQFF
>.|TRBV7-6|.|TRBJ1-3
TGTGCCAGCAGCTCACGAGGAGGGACCCCACGGGGCACCATATATTTT
CASSSRGGTPRGTIYF
>.|TRBV5-6|.|TRBJ2-5
TGTGCCAGCAGCTTGGGGCCTAGCGAACGAGAGACCCAGTACTTC
CASSLGPSERETQYF
>TRBD2|TRBV18|.|TRBJ2-1
TGTGCCAGCTCACCTCCCCCCGGGGGGGTCCACTACAATGAGCAGTTCTTC
CASSPPPGGVHYNEQFF
>.|TRBV15|.|TRBJ1-1
TGTGCCACCAGCAGAGGTACAGGAATGATGAACACTGAAGCTTTCTTT
CATSRGTGMMNTEAFF
>TRBD1|TRBV5-1|.|TRBJ2-5
TGCGCCAGCAGCCCAGGGGGACGGCTCCAAGAGACCCAGTACTTC
CASSPGGRLQETQYF
>TRBD2|TRBV5-1|.|TRBJ2-3
TGCGCCAGCAGCTTGCTTGCTAGCGGGAGCACAGATACGCAGTATTTT
CASSLLASGSTDTQYF
>.|TRBV4-2|.|TRBJ1-2
TGTGCCAGCAGCCAGGGCAGGAGGGGTGACTATGGCTACACCTTC
CASSQGRRGDYGYTF
>.|TRBV28|.|TRBJ2-7
TGTGCCAGCAGTTTGTCCTTTTCGGGACAACGTGTCTACGAGCAGTACTTC
CASSLSFSGQRVYEQYF
>.|TRBV5-6|.|TRBJ2-5
TGTGCCAGCAGCTTGGGGGGACACGAAGAGACCCAGTACTTC
CASSLGGHEETQYF
>TRBD2|TRBV27|.|TRBJ2-5
TGTGCCAGCAGTTTGGCTAGCGGGGGGCAAGAGACCCAGTACTTC
CASSLASGGQETQYF
>.|TRBV28|.|TRBJ2-2
TGTGCCAGCAGTGCCCCGCTGGGGAGCCACACCGGGGAGCTGTTTTTT
CASSAPLGSHTGELFF
>.|TRBV7-9|.|TRBJ2-3
TGTGCCAGCAGCCCTTCCCCGGGCCGTGGTGGAGGGATGAGGAATACGCAGTATTTT
CASSPSPGRGGGMRNTQYF
>TRBD2|TRBV4-1|.|TRBJ2-1
TGCGCCAGCAGCCAGGAAGGCGGGAGTTCGAATGAGCAGTTCTTC
CASSQEGGSSNEQFF
>TRBD2|TRBV6-6|.|TRBJ2-5
TGTGCCAGCAGAACCGGGACTAGGGTGGAGACCCAGTACTTC
CASRTGTRVETQYF
>.|TRBV27|.|TRBJ2-2
TGTGCCAGCGGGGGGAGCTTTTGGGCCGGGGAGCTGTTTTTT
CASGGSFWAGELFF
>.|TRBV5-6|.|TRBJ1-1
TGTGCCAGCAGCCAGGGGACTGAAGCTTTCTTT
CASSQGTEAFF
>TRBD1|TRBV4-3|few|TRBJ2-5
TGCGCCAGCAGCCAAGATCGAAACGACAGGGGAATTGAAGAGACCCAGTACTTC
CASSQDRNDRGIEETQYF
>.|TRBV6-6|once|TRBJ2-3
TGTGCCAGCAAACCAGAGCTAGCCGCAGATACGCAGTATTTT
CASKPELAADTQYF
>TRBD1|TRBV6-5|.|TRBJ1-4
TGTGCCAGCACCCCGGGACAGGGAAGGGAAAAACTGTTTTTT
CASTPGQGREKLFF
>TRBD2|TRBV7-9|.|TRBJ2-7
TGTGCCAGCAGCCCGGGACTAGCGTCTTCCTACGAGCAGTACTTC
CASSPGLASSYEQYF
>.|TRBV5-1|.|TRBJ1-1
TGCGCCAGCAGCTTGGAGATGAGCACTGAAGCTTTCTTT
CASSLEMSTEAFF
>.|TRBV7-2|.|TRBJ2-2
TGTGCCAGCAGCTTCTCGGTCACCGGGGAGCTGTTTTTT
CASSFSVTGELFF
>TRBD2|TRBV6-1|once|TRBJ2-5
TGTGCCAGCGGGGATAGCGGGCTACCCCGGGAGACCCAGTACTTC
CASGDSGLPRETQYF
>.|TRBV19|.|TRBJ2-1
TGTACCAGTAGTATAACAGATTACAATGAGCAGTTCTTC
CTSSITDYNEQFF
>.|TRBV29-1|.|TRBJ2-3
TGCAGCGTTGAGGCTAGTTCTTGGGATACGCAGTATTTT
CSVEASSWDTQYF
>.|TRBV5-6|.|TRBJ2-5
TGTGCCAGCAGCTCCGGGGGTTCGGAGACCCAGTACTTC
CASSSGGSETQYF
>TRBD1|TRBV18|.|TRBJ1-3
TGTGCCAGCTCACCATTGGACGTCGGGACAGGGGGAAACACCATATATTTT
CASSPLDVGTGGNTIYF
>TRBD1|TRBV9|.|TRBJ1-1
TGTGCCAGCAGCGACCGGGACAGAAGGTTAATTATCCCCAGCACTGAAGCTTTCTTT
CASSDRDRRLIIPSTEAFF
>.|TRBV7-2|.|TRBJ2-7
TGTGCCAGCAGCGTAGTGGGTGCCGCGGCCGAGCAGTACTTC
CASSVVGAAAEQYF
>.|TRBV4-1|.|TRBJ1-3
TGCGCCAGCAGCCAAGGGCACAGCTCTTTTGGAAACACCATATATTTT
CASSQGHSSFGNTIYF
>.|TRBV18|.|TRBJ2-7
TGTGCCAGCTCACCACAATTCGAGGAGCAGTACTTC
CASSPQFEEQYF
>TRBD2|TRBV11-2|once|TRBJ2-3
TGTGCCAGCAGCTTAGTAGCGGGAGGTCCCACAGATACGCAGTATTTT
CASSLVAGGPTDTQYF
>TRBD2|TRBV27|.|TRBJ2-1
TGTGCCAGCAGTTGGGGGACTAGCGTAAACAATGAGCAGTTCTTC
CASSWGTSVNNEQFF
>TRBD2|TRBV14|once|TRBJ2-5
TGTGCCAGCAGCCAAATACTAGCGGGGGTGATCACGGAGACCCAGTACTTC
CASSQILAGVITETQYF
>.|TRBV6-5|.|TRBJ2-5
TGTGCCAGCAGTACGTACGGAGAGACCCAGTACTTC
CASSTYGETQYF